The source of this T cell receptor (beta chain) is a study of shared clonotypes between healthy human individuals. Study-level results: Researchers sampled blood only, noting tissue repertoires likely differ.

Clones were read by immunoSEQ multiplex PCR, and TCRdb kept only the in-frame ones, dropping some. The top ten clones hold roughly 12% of a sample with roughly 480,000 clones, 70% to 85% of them seen once. On this clone itself: Its antigen is currently unknown.

J was trimmed by 4 bases and V by 2 bases; bases with no gene match: 5. The CDR3 runs to 15 residues. Looked up from germline, CDR1 is LGHNA and CDR2 is YNFKEQ. This receptor was taken from a woman aged 40 to 49 in good health. Some clones in this sample may be carry-over from other donors' samples. Input material: PBMCs. The chain couples TRBV4-2 to TRBJ1-2; TRBD1 matches at 9 bases. CDR3 bases: TGTGCCAGCAGCCAAAGGGGACAGGGTTTCTATGGCTACACCTTC. Translated: CASSQRGQGFYGYTF.